The T cell receptor (beta chain) described here comes from a study of blood T cell repertoires in COVID-19. The overall study: COVID-19 samples from acute and convalescent phases originated in the United States, Italy and Spain. From T cells, B-cell-depleted T cells, or PBMCs came the material, which was cDNA or gDNA.

Under the authors' procedure: For nucleated cells, counts were estimated from reference gene primer amplification. Only in-frame clones appear in the TCRdb table, and some are missing; sequencing was by immunoSEQ multiplex PCR. That table is the source of V, J and clone size, and D and trimming were worked out from the DNA. Here the sample spans 200,000 to 300,000 clones, about 79% being singletons. V was pared by 5 bases and J by 5 bases, with 9 bases of the junction left unmatched. Germline V gene data show CDR1 as SGHTA and CDR2 as FQGNSA. The CDR3 covers 15 residues. Input material: peripheral blood. The clonotype comes from an elderly man with acute or convalescent COVID-19. The chain uses TRBV7-2 and TRBJ1-5, with 7 bases identical to TRBD1. The CDR3 sequence is CASSGWDSEDQPQHF. CDR3 coding DNA: TGTGCCAGCAGCGGATGGGACAGTGAAGATCAGCCCCAGCATTTT.